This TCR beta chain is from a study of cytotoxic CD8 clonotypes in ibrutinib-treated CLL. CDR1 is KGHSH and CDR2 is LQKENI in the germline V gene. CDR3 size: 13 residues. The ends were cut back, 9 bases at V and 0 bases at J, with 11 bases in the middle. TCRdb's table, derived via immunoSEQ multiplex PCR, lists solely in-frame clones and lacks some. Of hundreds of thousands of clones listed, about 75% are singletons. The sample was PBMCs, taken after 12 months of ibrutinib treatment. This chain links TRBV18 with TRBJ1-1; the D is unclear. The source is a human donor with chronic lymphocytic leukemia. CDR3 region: CASSEALNTEAFF. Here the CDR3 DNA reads TGTGCCAGTTCGGAAGCGTTGAACACTGAAGCTTTCTTT.